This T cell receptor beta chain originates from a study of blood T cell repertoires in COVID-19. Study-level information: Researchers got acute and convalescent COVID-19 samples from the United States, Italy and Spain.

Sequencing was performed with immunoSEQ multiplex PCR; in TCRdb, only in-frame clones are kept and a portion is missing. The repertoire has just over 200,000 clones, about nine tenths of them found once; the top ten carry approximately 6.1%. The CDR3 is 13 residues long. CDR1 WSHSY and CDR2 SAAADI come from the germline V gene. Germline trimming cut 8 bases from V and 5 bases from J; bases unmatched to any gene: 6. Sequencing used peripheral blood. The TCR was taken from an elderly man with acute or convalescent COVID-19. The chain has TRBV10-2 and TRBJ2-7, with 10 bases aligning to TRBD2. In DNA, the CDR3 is TGCGCCAGCGAAGCGGGAGGGCGCAACGAGCAGTACTTC. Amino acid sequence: CASEAGGRNEQYF.